The clone carrying this T cell receptor beta chain was detected only once. No antigen is known for it. Premalignant or tumor cells were enriched by macro-dissection after pathologic assessment. Per the germline V gene, CDR1 is MNHNS and CDR2 is SASEGT. This CDR3 is 12 amino acids long. Trimming removed 2 bases from V and 7 bases from J, with 8 bases in between. The repertoire was sequenced with immunoSEQ multiplex PCR; TCRdb's copy has only in-frame clones and lacks some. The table has approximately 6,500 clones, 70% to 80% seen once; the top ten hold about 6%. This specimen belongs to a study of immune evolution from preneoplasia to lung adenocarcinoma. Study results and limitations: Top clone frequencies peaked in normal lung, apparently declining through invasive adenocarcinoma.

The specimen was FFPE minimally invasive lung adenocarcinoma tissue. The rearrangement links TRBV6-1 to TRBJ1-2, with D unresolved. The sequence was collected from a person aged 50-70 years with lung adenocarcinoma. In DNA, the CDR3 is TGTGCCAGCAGTGAAAAGGCTCTTGGCTACACCTTC. Encoded protein: CASSEKALGYTF.